Shown below are 7 T cell receptor beta chains from a single sample sequenced in a study of shared clonotypes between healthy human individuals. TCRdb's table, derived via immunoSEQ multiplex PCR, lists solely in-frame clones and lacks some. Of roughly 660,000 clones listed, roughly 91% were seen once; the top ten hold 30% to 40%. The sample was memory CD8+ T cells from PBMCs. Subset meaning: CD45RO+ cells pooled with CCR7-negative TemRA cells. These receptors were obtained from a man in his late teens or twenties in good health. Some clones in this sample may be carry-over from other donors' samples.

In this sample, this clone turned up a few times. The V gene is TRBV30, the J gene TRBJ1-1, with 8 bases aligning to TRBD1. This CDR3 spans 14 amino acids. Germline-derived CDR1 and CDR2 are GTSNPN and SVGIG (reference sequence). V shed 4 bases and J 3 bases; nucleotides not matched to a gene: 7. Here the CDR3 DNA reads TGTGCCTGGAACAAACAGGGGGAGTACACTGAAGCTTTCTTT. This codes for CAWNKQGEYTEAFF.

The chain recombines TRBV9 with TRBJ1-1; D not resolved. The CDR3 runs to 14 residues. V was cut by 0 bases and J by 3 bases, with 9 bases left in between. Per the germline V gene, CDR1 is SGDLS and CDR2 is YYNGEE. CDR3 sequence reads: CASSVVGLDTEAFF. Written as DNA, the CDR3 is TGTGCCAGCAGCGTAGTTGGGCTTGACACTGAAGCTTTCTTT.

This clone occurred once. This sequence joins TRBV2 and TRBJ1-1; 7 bases are shared with TRBD1. Germline CDR1 SNHLY, CDR2 FYNNEI. Trimming cost V 6 bases and J 7 bases; bases outside gene matches: 5. The CDR3 runs to 12 residues. CDR3 in amino acids: CASRETGSEAFF. CDR3 nucleotide sequence: TGTGCCAGCAGGGAGACAGGGAGTGAAGCTTTCTTT.

The chain couples TRBV6-5 to TRBJ2-1; 13 bases are shared with TRBD2. Per the germline V gene, CDR1 is MNHEY and CDR2 is SVGAGI. This CDR3 has 15 amino acids. V shed 6 bases, J shed 6 bases, and the junction held 5 bases outside the gene matches. This chain's CDR3 is CASRPTSGRANEQFF. The CDR3, as DNA: TGTGCCAGCAGGCCAACTAGCGGGAGGGCCAATGAGCAGTTCTTC.

This clone has just one count. The genes are TRBV5-1 and TRBJ2-7; D perhaps matches TRBD2 (6 bases). V gave up 5 bases and J gave up 1 base, with 13 bases separating them. CDR1 and CDR2 (germline): SGHRS, YFSETQ. This CDR3 comprises 14 residues. The CDR3 region has the DNA TGCGCCAGCAGTGCGAGGGCGGGGTCCTACGAGCAGTACTTC. Its translation is CASSARAGSYEQYF. Full variable domain (outside the CDR3, taken from reference TRBV5-1 and TRBJ2-7): KAGVTQTPRYLIKTRGQQVTLSCSPISGHRSVSWYQQTPGQGLQFLFEYFSETQRNKGNFPGRFSGRQFSNSRSEMNVSTLELGDSALYLCASSARAGSYEQYFGPGTRLTVT.

This chain joins TRBV6-1 and TRBJ2-7, with D perhaps matching TRBD1 or TRBD2 (6 bases each). CDR3 size: 13 residues. Germline assignment: CDR1 MNHNS and CDR2 SASEGT. V was shortened by 3 bases and J by 2 bases, with 8 bases between the two germline ends. The CDR3 loop is CASSEGGAYEQYF. DNA of the CDR3: TGTGCCAGCAGTGAGGGGGGCGCCTACGAGCAGTACTTC.

The rearrangement joins TRBV29-1 to TRBJ2-1; 9 bases map to TRBD2. V lost 4 bases, J lost 0 bases, and 7 bases stayed unmatched. CDR3 size: 16 residues. Looked up from germline, CDR1 is SQVTM and CDR2 is ANQGSEA. The CDR3 region is CSVVSSGVSSYNEQFF. The CDR3 DNA sequence: TGCAGCGTTGTTTCTAGCGGGGTGAGCTCCTACAATGAGCAGTTCTTC.